The rows below give T cell receptor beta chains drawn from one sample of a study of a mutant IDH1 vaccine in newly diagnosed glioma. The antigens for these receptors are not known. The data were produced by immunoSEQ multiplex PCR, yet TCRdb's version contains in-frame clones alone and is incomplete. The sample holds approximately 60,000 clones; 80% to 85% are singletons and the top ten take approximately 8.2%. The material sequenced was PBMCs, taken from a glioma patient whose treatment included an IDH1 peptide vaccine. The source of these receptors is a middle-aged woman with glioma. Some clones in this sample may be carry-over from other donors' samples. Each CDR3 is given with its conserved first and last residue. Fields, in order: V gene, J gene, CDR3 protein.

TRBV7-7,TRBJ2-2,CASSQSGLTGELFF
TRBV19,TRBJ2-5,CASSINLASETQYF
TRBV27,TRBJ2-3,CASSFLRGFTDTQYF
TRBV5-6,TRBJ2-5,CASSLAGRETQYF
TRBV5-6,TRBJ1-2,CASSFEGGYTF
TRBV27,TRBJ2-1,CASSLVSADEQFF
TRBV5-6,TRBJ1-2,CASSLVGQGGYGYTF
TRBV6-6,TRBJ1-4,CASSSPRDSYEKLFF
TRBV19,TRBJ1-1,CASLLRQGGYTEAFF
TRBV2,TRBJ2-7,CASSWDRVSYEQYF
TRBV18,TRBJ1-6,CASSLGGGTISYNSPLHF